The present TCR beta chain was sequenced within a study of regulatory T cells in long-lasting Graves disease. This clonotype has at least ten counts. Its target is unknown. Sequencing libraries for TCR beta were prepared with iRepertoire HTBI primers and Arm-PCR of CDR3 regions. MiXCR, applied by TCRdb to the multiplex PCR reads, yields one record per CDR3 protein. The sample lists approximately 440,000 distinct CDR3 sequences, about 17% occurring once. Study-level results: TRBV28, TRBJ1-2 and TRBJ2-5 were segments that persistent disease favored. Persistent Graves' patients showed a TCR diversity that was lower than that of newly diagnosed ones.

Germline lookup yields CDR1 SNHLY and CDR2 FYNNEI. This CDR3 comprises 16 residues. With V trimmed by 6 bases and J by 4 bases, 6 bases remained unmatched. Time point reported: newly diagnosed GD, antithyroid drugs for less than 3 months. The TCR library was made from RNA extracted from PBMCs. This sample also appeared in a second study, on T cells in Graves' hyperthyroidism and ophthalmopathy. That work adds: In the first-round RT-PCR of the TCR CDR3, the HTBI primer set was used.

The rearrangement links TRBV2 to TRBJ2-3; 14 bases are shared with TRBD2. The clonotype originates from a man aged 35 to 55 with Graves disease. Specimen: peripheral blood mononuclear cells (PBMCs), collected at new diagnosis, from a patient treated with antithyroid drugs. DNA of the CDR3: TGTGCCAGCAGAAGACTAGCGGGAGGGCCGGCAGATACGCAGTATTTT. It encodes CASRRLAGGPADTQYF. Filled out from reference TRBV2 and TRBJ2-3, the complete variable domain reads EPEVTQTPSHQVTQMGQEVILRCVPISNHLYFYWYRQILGQKVEFLVSFYNNEISEKSEIFDDQFSVERPDGSNFTLKIRSTKLEDSAMYFCASRRLAGGPADTQYFGPGTRLTVL.